A selection of T cell receptor beta chains follows, all from one sample in a study of spatial heterogeneity in lung cancer. TCRdb passed the 5' RACE reads through MiXCR, listing each CDR3 protein once. The sample records thousands of distinct CDR3 sequences, 3% being singletons. Here the sequenced sample was lung tumor tissue, taken at surgery. The source of these receptors is a female donor with early-stage non-small cell lung cancer. Each CDR3 is given without its conserved first and last residue. Clone size is given as once, few or many counts, or a class when the clone is expanded.

clone size	V gene	J gene	CDR3 protein
medium-sized	TRBV18	TRBJ2-7	ASSPQGPGNGYEQY
medium-sized	TRBV23-1	TRBJ2-3	ASSQSRRGPLSTDTQY
medium-sized	TRBV7-2	TRBJ1-2	ASSLGPLGFT
medium-sized	TRBV7-7	TRBJ2-5	ASSTLGQGGQETQY
large	TRBV2	TRBJ1-2	ASSEERKRYGYT
many	TRBV7-2	TRBJ2-3	ASSLGQGARDTQY
medium-sized	TRBV6-2/TRBV6-3	TRBJ1-1	ASSPRYRGTISNTEAF
many	TRBV20-1	TRBJ1-3	SALIGSGNTIY
medium-sized	TRBV7-2	TRBJ1-4	ASSSTGTRNEKLF
large	TRBV7-6	TRBJ1-2	ASSLVQGSKRGYT
medium-sized	TRBV28	TRBJ1-5	ASSLWTAGDNQPQH
medium-sized	TRBV7-8	TRBJ2-2	ASSFSSGGARGELF
medium-sized	TRBV5-1	TRBJ2-5	ASSQGGETQY
medium-sized	TRBV7-2	TRBJ2-1	ASSLVELRSGNEQF
medium-sized	TRBV12-3/TRBV12-4	TRBJ2-5	ASSRGRVETQY
medium-sized	TRBV7-8	TRBJ2-1	ASSLLAGDKNEQF